One and the same sample provided the 20 T cell receptor beta chains below, sequenced in a study of Ad26.COV2.S vaccination and SARS-CoV-2 variants. Profiled with immunoSEQ multiplex PCR; TCRdb holds only in-frame clones, not every one. The data hold about 680,000 clones, with approximately 88% observed a single time. Treatment here: some 19 received Ad26.COV2.S at low or high dose, single or two shots; about 5 received placebo; per-sample allocation not given. Each sample was drawn 63 days after the first injection (of vaccine or placebo). Source: peripheral blood, taken in a trial of Ad26.COV2.S vaccine versus placebo. These receptors came from a person aged 18 to 59 who received the Ad26.COV2.S COVID-19 vaccine or a placebo.

The chain recombines TRBV15 with TRBJ2-1, with 8 nucleotides matching TRBD1. The CDR3 runs 15 residues. V was pared by 1 base and J by 4 bases, with 3 bases of the junction left unmatched. CDR1 LNHNV and CDR2 YYDKDF come from the germline V gene (reference sequence). CDR3: CATSRAGGAYNEQFF. In nucleotides, the CDR3 is TGTGCCACCAGCAGAGCAGGGGGCGCGTACAATGAGCAGTTCTTC.

The genes are TRBV20-1 and TRBJ1-2; no firm D call. Per germline, CDR1 DFQATT and CDR2 SNEGSKA (reference sequence). This CDR3 contains 10 residues. V was cut by 4 bases and J by 8 bases, with 8 bases left in between. The CDR3 coding sequence is TGCAGTGCTACCTATCTAGGCTACACCTTC. This translates into CSATYLGYTF.

This chain connects TRBV24-1 to TRBJ2-1; possible D gene TRBD1, 6 bases. With 1 base removed from V and 10 bases from J, the gap between germline ends came to 13 bases. The CDR3 is 14 residues long. CDR1 is KGHDR, CDR2 SFDVKD, per germline. The CDR3 DNA is TGTGCCACCAGTGATTTTAGGACAGCCGGCGAGCAGTTCTTC. Amino acid sequence: CATSDFRTAGEQFF.

The gene calls are TRBV10-3 and TRBJ2-7; the D gene is possibly TRBD2 (5 bases). CDR1 is ENHRY and CDR2 is SYGVKD in the germline V gene. V was cut by 5 bases and J by 6 bases, with 20 bases left in between. This CDR3 is built from 15 residues. For the CDR3, the DNA is TGTGCCATCAGTCAACGGGGTTCTCTTCTTGGCGAGCAGTACTTC. Translation gives CAISQRGSLLGEQYF.

The chain joins TRBV4-3 to TRBJ1-3; D call uncertain. This CDR3 is built from 19 residues. Trimming removed 0 bases at V and 0 bases at J, with 18 bases between. The germline CDR1 and CDR2 sequences are LGHNA and YSLEER. CDR3 in amino acids: CASSQDLISGAPSGNTIYF. CDR3 DNA: TGCGCCAGCAGCCAAGACCTCATATCGGGCGCTCCCTCTGGAAACACCATATATTTT.

This rearrangement joins TRBV12-5 to TRBJ2-1; perhaps TRBD2 as D (5 bases). The CDR3 contains 12 residues. Germline CDR1 reads LGHNT; CDR2 reads FRNRAP. The V end lost 2 bases, the J end lost 11 bases, and 10 bases lay between the germline ends. The CDR3 is CASGLNDGKQFF. In DNA form, the CDR3 reads TGTGCTAGTGGTTTGAACGACGGGAAGCAGTTCTTC.

In its sample, this clone was seen once. The chain carries TRBV20-1 and TRBJ2-1; perhaps TRBD2 as D (6 bases). V was cut by 3 bases and J by 5 bases, with 17 bases left in between. Germline V gene sequence: CDR1 DFQATT, CDR2 SNEGSKA (reference sequence). The CDR3 covers 15 residues. The CDR3 sequence: CSASTGTGMNNEQFF. The CDR3 region has the DNA TGCAGTGCTAGTACGGGGACTGGAATGAACAATGAGCAGTTCTTC.

The rearrangement joins TRBV21-1 to TRBJ2-7; the table's D call, TRBD1, has no DNA check behind it. TRBV21-1 is recorded as a pseudogene. CDR3 length equals 13 residues. DNA of the CDR3: TGTGCCAGCCGCTGGACAATCTCCTACGAGCAGTACTTC. Protein sequence: CASRWTISYEQYF.

The chain has TRBV24-1 and TRBJ2-1, with 8 bases fitting TRBD1. The junction had 5 bases not matched to a gene; V was cut back by 10 bases and J by 7 bases. Germline V lookup: CDR1 KGHDR, CDR2 SFDVKD. This CDR3 spans 12 amino acids. CDR3 nucleotides: TGTGCCACGGGGACAGGAGCTAATGAGCAGTTCTTC. Protein: CATGTGANEQFF.

The V and J genes are TRBV7-9 and TRBJ2-1; perhaps TRBD2 as D (6 bases). V was shortened by 0 bases and J by 5 bases, with 11 bases between the two germline ends. Looked up from germline, CDR1 is SEHNR and CDR2 is FQNEAQ (reference sequence). This CDR3 has 15 amino acids. CDR3 DNA sequence: TGTGCCAGCAGCTTAGCCCTAGCGTGGGACAATGAGCAGTTCTTC. It encodes CASSLALAWDNEQFF.

This chain links TRBV3-1 (or the pseudogene TRBV3-2) with TRBJ1-4, with 8 bases aligning to TRBD1. The V and J ends lost 8 bases and 8 bases, in that order; junction bases with no gene match: 4. The CDR3 consists of 12 residues. From germline, CDR1 is LGHDT and CDR2 YNNKEL (reference sequence). This CDR3 is CASGRGQEKLFF. Here the CDR3 DNA reads TGTGCCAGCGGCAGGGGGCAGGAAAAACTGTTTTTT.

This clone was observed once. The rearrangement links TRBV7-2 to TRBJ2-5; D remains ambiguous. The germline V gene encodes CDR1 SGHTA and CDR2 FQGNSA. The CDR3 loop spans 14 amino acids. With 2 bases removed from V and 3 bases from J, the gap between germline ends came to 10 bases. The CDR3 here is CASSLRYDEETQYF. CDR3 nucleotide sequence: TGTGCCAGCAGCTTACGCTACGACGAAGAGACCCAGTACTTC.

This chain connects TRBV11-2 to TRBJ1-1; 7 bases fit TRBD1. This CDR3 is built from 13 residues. V shed 2 bases and J 5 bases; nucleotides not matched to a gene: 2. Germline V gives CDR1 SGHAT, CDR2 FQNNGV. CDR3 residues: CASSLQGETEAFF. The CDR3 DNA sequence: TGTGCCAGCAGCTTACAGGGGGAGACTGAAGCTTTCTTT.

This chain links TRBV18 with TRBJ2-6; the D is unclear. The V end was cut by 6 bases, the J end by 4 bases, with 16 bases between. The length of the CDR3 is 16 residues. Germline V gene lookup returns CDR1 KGHSH and CDR2 LQKENI. The CDR3 loop reads CASSYPRTSGANVLTF. The CDR3 region has the DNA TGTGCCAGCTCTTACCCCCGGACCTCCGGGGCCAACGTCCTGACTTTC.

The chain combines TRBV7-2 with TRBJ2-5; the D gene could be TRBD1 or TRBD2 (5 bases each). The germline V gene encodes CDR1 SGHTA and CDR2 FQGNSA. Trimming shortened V by 4 bases and J by 5 bases, and 14 bases separated the two germline ends. The CDR3 consists of 14 residues. CDR3 residues: CASSYYEGLETQYF. For the CDR3, the DNA is TGTGCCAGCAGCTATTACGAGGGGTTGGAGACCCAGTACTTC.

This clone was counted once. The chain couples TRBV15 to TRBJ2-7, with TRBD2 matching over 11 bases. Germline trimming cut 0 bases from V and 0 bases from J; bases unmatched to any gene: 7. CDR3 length: 18 amino acids. From germline, CDR1 is LNHNV and CDR2 YYDKDF (reference sequence). The CDR3: CATSRDPSGGHSSYEQYF. In DNA, the CDR3 is TGTGCCACCAGCAGAGATCCTAGCGGGGGGCATAGCTCCTACGAGCAGTACTTC.

This chain connects TRBV4-3 to TRBJ2-1; D possibly corresponds to TRBD1 (6 bases). Germline V gene lookup returns CDR1 LGHNA and CDR2 YSLEER. V lost 1 base to trimming and J lost 10 bases, with 17 bases between them. The CDR3 is 15 amino acids. The CDR3 spells CASSQGYTGKDEQFF. The CDR3 coding sequence is TGCGCCAGCAGCCAAGGGTATACAGGGAAAGACGAGCAGTTCTTC.

The genes are TRBV18 and TRBJ1-2; D uncertain. The ends were cut back, 1 base at V and 4 bases at J, with 7 bases in the middle. This CDR3 is built from 13 residues. Germline CDR1 KGHSH, CDR2 LQKENI. The CDR3 DNA sequence: TGTGCCAGCTCACCACAAGACACCTATGGCTACACCTTC. Translated: CASSPQDTYGYTF.

The chain employs TRBV6-1 and TRBJ1-5; D remains ambiguous. This CDR3 has 15 amino acids. V lost 6 bases to trimming and J lost 2 bases, with 14 bases between them. Germline assignment: CDR1 MNHNS and CDR2 SASEGT. CDR3 coding DNA: TGTGCCAGCAGCCTCCCTTGGGAGGGCAATCAGCCCCAGCATTTT. Residues: CASSLPWEGNQPQHF.

This chain uses TRBV6-2 or TRBV6-3 with TRBJ2-7; 13 nucleotides line up with TRBD2. The J segment lost 1 base and the V segment lost 2 bases, leaving 5 bases of the junction unmatched. The germline CDR1 and CDR2 sequences are MNHEY and SVGEGT. The length of the CDR3 is 17 residues. Here the CDR3 DNA reads TGTGCCAGCAGTTACCACGGACTAGCGGGGGTATCCTACGAGCAGTACTTC. This encodes CASSYHGLAGVSYEQYF.